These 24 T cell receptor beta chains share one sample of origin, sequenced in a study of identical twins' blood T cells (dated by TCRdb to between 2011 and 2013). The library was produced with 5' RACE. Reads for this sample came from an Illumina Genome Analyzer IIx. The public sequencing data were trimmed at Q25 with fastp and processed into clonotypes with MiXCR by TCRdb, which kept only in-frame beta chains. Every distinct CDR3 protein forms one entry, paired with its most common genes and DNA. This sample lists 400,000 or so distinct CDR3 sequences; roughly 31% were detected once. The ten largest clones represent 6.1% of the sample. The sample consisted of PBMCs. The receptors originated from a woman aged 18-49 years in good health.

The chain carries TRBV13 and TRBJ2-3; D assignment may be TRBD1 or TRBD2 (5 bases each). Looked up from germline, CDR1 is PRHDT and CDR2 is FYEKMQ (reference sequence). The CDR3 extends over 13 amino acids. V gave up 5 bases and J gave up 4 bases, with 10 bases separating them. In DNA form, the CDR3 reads TGTGCCAGCAGCGGGACCCCCCCAGATACGCAGTATTTT. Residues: CASSGTPPDTQYF.

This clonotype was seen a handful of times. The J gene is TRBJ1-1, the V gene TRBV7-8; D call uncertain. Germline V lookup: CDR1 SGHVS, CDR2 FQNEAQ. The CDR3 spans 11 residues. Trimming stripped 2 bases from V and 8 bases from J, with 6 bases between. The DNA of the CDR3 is TGTGCCAGCAGCTTACTGTCAGAAGCTTTCTTT. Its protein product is CASSLLSEAFF.

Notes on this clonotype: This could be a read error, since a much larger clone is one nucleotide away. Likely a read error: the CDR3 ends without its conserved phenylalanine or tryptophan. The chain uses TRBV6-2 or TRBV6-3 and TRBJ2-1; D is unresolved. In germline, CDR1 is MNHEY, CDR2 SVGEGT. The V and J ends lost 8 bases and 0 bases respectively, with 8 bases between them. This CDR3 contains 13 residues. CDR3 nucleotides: TGTGCCAGCGGATCAAGCTCCTACAATGAGCAGTTCCTC. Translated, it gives CASGSSSYNEQFL.

This CDR3 reads CSASKRGGGTGELFF. CDR3 nucleotide sequence: TGCAGTGCTTCGAAGCGGGGGGGCGGTACCGGGGAGCTGTTTTTT. This chain joins TRBV20-1 and TRBJ2-2; 10 bases are a match to TRBD2. The ends lost 5 bases at V and 5 bases at J; junction bases unmatched: 8. The CDR3 covers 15 residues. The germline V gene has CDR1 DFQATT and CDR2 SNEGSKA (reference sequence).

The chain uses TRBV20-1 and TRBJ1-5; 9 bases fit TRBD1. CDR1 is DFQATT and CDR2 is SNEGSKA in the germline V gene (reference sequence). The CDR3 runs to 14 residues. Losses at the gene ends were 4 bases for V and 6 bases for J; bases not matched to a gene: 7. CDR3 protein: CSANRDRAGQPQHF. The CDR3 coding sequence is TGCAGTGCTAACAGGGACAGGGCTGGTCAGCCCCAGCATTTT.

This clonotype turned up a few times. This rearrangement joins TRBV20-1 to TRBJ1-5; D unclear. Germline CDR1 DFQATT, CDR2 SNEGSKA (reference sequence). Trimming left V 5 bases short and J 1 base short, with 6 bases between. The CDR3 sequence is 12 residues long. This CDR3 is CSAPDSNQPQHF. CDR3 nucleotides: TGCAGTGCTCCGGACAGCAATCAGCCCCAGCATTTT.

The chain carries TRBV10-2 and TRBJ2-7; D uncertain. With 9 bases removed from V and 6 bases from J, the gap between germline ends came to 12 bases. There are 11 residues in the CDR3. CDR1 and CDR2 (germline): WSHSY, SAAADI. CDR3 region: CASDLPPEQYF. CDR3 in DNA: TGCGCCAGTGACCTCCCCCCCGAGCAGTACTTC.

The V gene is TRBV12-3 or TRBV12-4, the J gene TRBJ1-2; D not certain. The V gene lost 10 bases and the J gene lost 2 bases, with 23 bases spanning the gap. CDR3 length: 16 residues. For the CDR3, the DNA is TGTGCCAACGGTGCACCCGTACGGACGGGGAACTATGGCTACACCTTC. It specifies CANGAPVRTGNYGYTF.

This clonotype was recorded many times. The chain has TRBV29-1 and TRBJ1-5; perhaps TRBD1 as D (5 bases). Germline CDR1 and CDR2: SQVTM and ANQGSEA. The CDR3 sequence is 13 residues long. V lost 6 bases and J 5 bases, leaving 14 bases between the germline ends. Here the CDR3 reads CSVADNTYQPQHF. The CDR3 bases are TGCAGCGTCGCGGACAATACTTATCAGCCCCAGCATTTT.

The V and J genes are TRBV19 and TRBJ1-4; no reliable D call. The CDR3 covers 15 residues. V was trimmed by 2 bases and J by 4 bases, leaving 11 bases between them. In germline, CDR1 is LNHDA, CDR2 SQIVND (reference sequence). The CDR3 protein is CASSITVRSNEKLFF. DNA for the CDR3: TGTGCCAGTAGTATAACCGTCAGGAGTAATGAAAAACTGTTTTTT.

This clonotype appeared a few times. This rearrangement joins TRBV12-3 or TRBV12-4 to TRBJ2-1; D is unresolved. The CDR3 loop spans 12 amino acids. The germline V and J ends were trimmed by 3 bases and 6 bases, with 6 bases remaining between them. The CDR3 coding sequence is TGTGCCAGCAGTTTCGTCGGCAATGAGCAGTTCTTC. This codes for CASSFVGNEQFF.

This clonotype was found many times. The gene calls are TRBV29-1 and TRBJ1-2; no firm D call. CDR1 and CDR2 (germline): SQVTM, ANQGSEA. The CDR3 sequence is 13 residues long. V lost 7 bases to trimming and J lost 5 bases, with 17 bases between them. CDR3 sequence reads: CSALGGVGYGYTF. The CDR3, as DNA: TGCAGCGCACTGGGAGGAGTGGGGTATGGCTACACCTTC.

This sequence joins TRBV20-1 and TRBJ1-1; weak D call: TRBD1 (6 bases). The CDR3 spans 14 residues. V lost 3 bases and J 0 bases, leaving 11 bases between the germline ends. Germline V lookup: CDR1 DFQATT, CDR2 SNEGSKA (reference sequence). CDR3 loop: CSASLGAVNTEAFF. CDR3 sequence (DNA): TGCAGTGCTAGTTTGGGGGCGGTGAACACTGAAGCTTTCTTT.

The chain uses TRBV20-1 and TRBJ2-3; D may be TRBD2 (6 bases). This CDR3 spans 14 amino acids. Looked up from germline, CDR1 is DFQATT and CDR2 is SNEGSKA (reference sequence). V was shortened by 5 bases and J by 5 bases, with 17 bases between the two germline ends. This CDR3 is CSASWGVDLDTQYF. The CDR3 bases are TGCAGTGCTTCGTGGGGGGTCGACCTAGATACGCAGTATTTT.

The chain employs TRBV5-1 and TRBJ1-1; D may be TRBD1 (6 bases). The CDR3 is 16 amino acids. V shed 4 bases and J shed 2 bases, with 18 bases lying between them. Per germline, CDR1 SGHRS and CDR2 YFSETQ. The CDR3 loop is CASSQLGQSVNTEAFF. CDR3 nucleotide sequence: TGCGCCAGCAGCCAGCTTGGACAGTCAGTAAACACTGAAGCTTTCTTT.

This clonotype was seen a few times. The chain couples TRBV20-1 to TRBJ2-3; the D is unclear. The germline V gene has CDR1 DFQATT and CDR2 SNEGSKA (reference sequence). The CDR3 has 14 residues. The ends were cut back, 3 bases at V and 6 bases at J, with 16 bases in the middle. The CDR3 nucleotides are TGCAGTGCTAGGTCCGGCGCCGCAGGTGATACGCAGTATTTT. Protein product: CSARSGAAGDTQYF.

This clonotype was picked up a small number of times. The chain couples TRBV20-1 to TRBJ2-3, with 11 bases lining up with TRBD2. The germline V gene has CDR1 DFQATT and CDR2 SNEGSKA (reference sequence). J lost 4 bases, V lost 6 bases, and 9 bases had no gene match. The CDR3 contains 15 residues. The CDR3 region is CSAASGSGGADTQYF. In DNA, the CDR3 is TGCAGTGCCGCCTCGGGTAGCGGGGGGGCAGATACGCAGTATTTT.

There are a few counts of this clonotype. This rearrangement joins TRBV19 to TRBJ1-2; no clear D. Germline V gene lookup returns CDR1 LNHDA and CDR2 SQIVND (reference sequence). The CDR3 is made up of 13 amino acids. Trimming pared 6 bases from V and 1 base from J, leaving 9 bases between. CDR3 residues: CASRATGNYGYTF. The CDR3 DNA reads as TGTGCCAGTAGGGCGACGGGTAACTATGGCTACACCTTC.

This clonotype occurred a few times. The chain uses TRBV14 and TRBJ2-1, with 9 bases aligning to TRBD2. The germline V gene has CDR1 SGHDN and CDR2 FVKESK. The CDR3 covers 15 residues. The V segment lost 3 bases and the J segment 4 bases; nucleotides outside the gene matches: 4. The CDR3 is CASSHLTSGYNEQFF. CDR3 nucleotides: TGTGCCAGCAGCCACCTGACTAGCGGATACAATGAGCAGTTCTTC.

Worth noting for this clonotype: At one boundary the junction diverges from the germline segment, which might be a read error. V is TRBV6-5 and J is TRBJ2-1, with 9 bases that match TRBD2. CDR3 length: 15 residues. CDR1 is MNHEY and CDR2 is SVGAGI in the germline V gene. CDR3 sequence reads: CASSDGLAHYNEQLF. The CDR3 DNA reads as TGTGCCAGCAGCGACGGACTAGCGCATTACAATGAGCAGCTCTTC.

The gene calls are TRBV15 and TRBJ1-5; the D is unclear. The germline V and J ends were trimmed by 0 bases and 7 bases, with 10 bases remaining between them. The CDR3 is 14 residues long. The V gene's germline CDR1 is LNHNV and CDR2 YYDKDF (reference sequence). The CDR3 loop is CATSRDKAGQPQHF. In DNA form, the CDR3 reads TGTGCCACCAGCAGAGATAAGGCAGGACAGCCCCAGCATTTT.

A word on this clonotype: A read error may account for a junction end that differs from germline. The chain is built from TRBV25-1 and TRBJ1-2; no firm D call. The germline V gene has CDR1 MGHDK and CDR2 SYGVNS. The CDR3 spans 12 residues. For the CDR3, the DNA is TGTGCCAGCGGTGACACAGTTGCTGGCTACACCTTC. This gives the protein CASGDTVAGYTF.

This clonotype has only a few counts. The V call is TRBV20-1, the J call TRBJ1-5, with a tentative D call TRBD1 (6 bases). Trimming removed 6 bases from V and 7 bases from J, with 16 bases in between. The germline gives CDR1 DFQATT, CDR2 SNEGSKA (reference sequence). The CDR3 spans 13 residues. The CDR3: CSAPPGAGQPQHF. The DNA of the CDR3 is TGCAGTGCGCCTCCAGGGGCAGGCCAGCCCCAGCATTTT.

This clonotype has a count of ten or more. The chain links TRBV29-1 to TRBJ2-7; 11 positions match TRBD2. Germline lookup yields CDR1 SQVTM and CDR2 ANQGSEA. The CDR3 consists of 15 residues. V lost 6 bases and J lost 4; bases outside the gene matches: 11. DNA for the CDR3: TGCAGCGTCACCCAAGGGACTAGCGGAGCTTACGAGCAGTACTTC. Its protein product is CSVTQGTSGAYEQYF.